This TCR beta chain derives from a study of a mutant IDH1 vaccine in newly diagnosed glioma. As for the study in general: Treated patients, averaging 40.4 years, were about 60% male and around 40% female. Antecedent treatment encompassed radiotherapy, temozolomide, or their combination; the majority received both.

As for time point: baseline, week 1 (first vaccination visit). The treatment denotes: pre-vaccination baseline after standard-of-care therapy. Tumors from donors were new WHO grade 3 or 4 IDH1-mutant astrocytomas with ATRX loss. The V and J ends lost 10 bases and 0 bases respectively, with 11 bases between them. Germline CDR1 SGHTS, CDR2 YDEGEE. The CDR3 consists of 13 residues. TCRdb keeps only in-frame clones here, not all; method: immunoSEQ multiplex PCR. The sample yields about 34,000 clones, around four fifths seen once. The V gene is TRBV5-8, the J gene TRBJ1-3, with a tentative D call TRBD1 (5 bases). The sample here was peripheral blood mononuclear cells (PBMCs), taken from a glioma patient treated with radiotherapy, temozolomide or both. This TCR was recovered from a man in his fifties or sixties with glioma. Some clones in this sample may be carry-over from other donors' samples. The CDR3 DNA is TGTGCCGTCGGGACCGACTCTGGAAACACCATATATTTT. It yields the protein CAVGTDSGNTIYF.